This entry lists 20 T cell receptor beta chains sequenced from one sample in a study of T cells in Graves' hyperthyroidism and ophthalmopathy. Researchers amplified the TCR beta CDR3 regions from RNA transcripts. Carried out on the TCR CDR3, a first-round RT-PCR used the HTBI primer set. TCRdb reprocessed the multiplex PCR reads via MiXCR and lists one record per CDR3 protein. The table shows about 840,000 distinct CDR3 sequences, with approximately 40% occurring only once. The specimen sequenced was blood. The receptors stem from a young man with Graves' hyperthyroidism.

For this clonotype: This may be a read error, as it is one base from a much larger clone. This CDR3 reads CSVHPSGVTGTEASF. Here the CDR3 DNA reads TGCAGCGTACATCCTTCGGGGGTGACCGGGACTGAAGCTTCCTTT. The rearrangement joins TRBV29-1 to TRBJ1-1; possibly TRBD1 for D (5 bases). This CDR3 is built from 15 residues. CDR1 and CDR2 (germline): SQVTM, ANQGSEA.

The rearrangement uses TRBV4-3 and TRBJ1-1; the D gene is possibly TRBD1 (5 bases). Germline V gives CDR1 LGHNA, CDR2 YSLEER. The CDR3 has 14 residues. V was clipped by 4 bases and J by 5 bases, with 14 bases between them. The CDR3 is CASSPHSRTTEAFF. DNA for the CDR3: TGCGCCAGCAGCCCTCATTCGAGGACAACTGAAGCTTTCTTT.

This clonotype was observed a few times. The chain uses TRBV9 and TRBJ2-7; 7 positions match TRBD1. After removal of 3 bases from V and 3 bases from J, the junction contained 6 bases not matched to a gene. Germline V CDR1 and CDR2: SGDLS, YYNGEE. CDR3 length equals 14 residues. The DNA for the CDR3 is TGTGCCAGCAGCGGGGGGACAGATCGCTACGAGCAGTACTTC. Its protein product is CASSGGTDRYEQYF.

With respect to this clonotype: The junction does not match germline at one end; this may be a read error. The chain employs TRBV2 and TRBJ2-5, with a weak D call TRBD1 (7 bases). The CDR3 is 15 amino acids. Germline CDR1 SNHLY, CDR2 FYNNEI. The chain's CDR3 is CASGESRGAGETQYF. The CDR3 nucleotides read TGTGCCAGCGGTGAAAGCAGGGGGGCTGGAGAGACCCAGTACTTC.

This clonotype was seen a few times. The rearrangement links TRBV7-2 to TRBJ1-2, with a weak D call TRBD1 (6 bases). Germline assignment: CDR1 SGHTA and CDR2 FQGNSA. V gave up 5 bases and J gave up 6 bases, with 16 bases separating them. This CDR3 has 14 residues. The CDR3 region is CASSPLGRGHGYTF. As DNA, the CDR3 is TGTGCCAGCAGCCCTCTGGGCCGGGGGCATGGCTACACCTTC.

This clonotype turned up a few times. The V gene is TRBV5-1, the J gene TRBJ2-2; 9 nucleotides agree with TRBD1. This CDR3 spans 15 amino acids. The trim removed 4 bases at V and 1 base at J, leaving 2 bases unmatched. Germline CDR1 and CDR2: SGHRS and YFSETQ. The CDR3: CASSVDRGNTGELFF. In DNA, the CDR3 is TGCGCCAGCAGCGTGGACAGGGGGAACACCGGGGAGCTGTTTTTT.

J is TRBJ1-2 and V is TRBV10-3; 7 bases are a match to TRBD1. The CDR3 contains 13 residues. CDR1 and CDR2 (germline): ENHRY, SYGVKD. The CDR3 DNA reads TGTGCGAACAACAGGGGCCAGAACTATGGCTACACCTTC. Protein product: CANNRGQNYGYTF.

Concerning this clonotype: A read error may account for a junction end that differs from germline. The chain is built from TRBV5-1 and TRBJ2-2, with D tentatively TRBD1 (7 bases). CDR1 and CDR2 from the germline V gene are SGHRS and YFSETQ. The CDR3 runs 16 residues. This CDR3 reads CASSPLGQGGTGELFF. Here the CDR3 DNA reads TGTGCCAGCAGTCCCCTCGGGCAGGGGGGCACCGGGGAGCTGTTTTTT.

This clonotype was counted once. A read error may be the cause here, since a much bigger clone is one base away. The rearrangement links TRBV19 to TRBJ1-4, with 7 bases that match TRBD1. V lost 3 bases to trimming and J lost 8 bases; unmatched junction nucleotides: 3. From germline, CDR1 is LNHDA and CDR2 SQIVND (reference sequence). The CDR3 has 13 amino acids. CDR3 residues: CASSIDRVEKLFF. For the CDR3, the DNA is TGTGCCAGTAGTATCGACAGGGTCGAAAAACTGTTTTTT.

The chain couples TRBV24-1 to TRBJ1-2; the D gene is possibly TRBD1 (5 bases). The CDR3 length is 15 residues. Germline CDR1 KGHDR, CDR2 SFDVKD. Deletions cut 4 bases from V and 4 bases from J, with 15 bases between. CDR3: CATSERARECYGYTF. CDR3 bases: TGTGCCACCAGTGAGAGGGCCAGGGAATGCTATGGCTACACCTTC.

This clonotype showed up many times. The genes are TRBV20-1 and TRBJ2-5; D is ambiguous. Between the trimmed V and J ends, which lost 3 bases and 0 bases, there was a span of 5 bases. This CDR3 has 12 residues. Germline CDR1 and CDR2: DFQATT and SNEGSKA (reference sequence). CDR3 protein: CSASTDQETQYF. CDR3 nucleotides: TGCAGTGCTAGCACAGACCAAGAGACCCAGTACTTC.

Comment on this clonotype: The junction does not match germline at one end; this may be a read error. The gene calls are TRBV11-2 and TRBJ1-6, with no clear D. The CDR3 is 14 residues long. CDR1 and CDR2 from the germline V gene are SGHAT and FQNNGV. The CDR3 DNA follows: TGCGCCAGCAGCTCGGGAATCTTTTATTCACCCCTCCACTTT. Protein product: CASSSGIFYSPLHF.

This clonotype was recorded at least ten times. The chain recombines TRBV20-1 with TRBJ1-2, with TRBD1 identical over 7 bases. Per germline, CDR1 DFQATT and CDR2 SNEGSKA (reference sequence). V shed 6 bases, J shed 4 bases, and the junction held 5 bases outside the gene matches. This CDR3 has 12 residues. CDR3 in amino acids: CSAPGQPYGYTF. The DNA for the CDR3 is TGCAGTGCCCCGGGACAGCCCTATGGCTACACCTTC.

The chain combines TRBV29-1 with TRBJ1-2; D call uncertain. The CDR3 contains 11 residues. Trimming removed 5 bases at V and 2 bases at J, with 6 bases between. Germline V gene data show CDR1 as SQVTM and CDR2 as ANQGSEA. CDR3 residues: CSVLGNYGYTF. In DNA form, the CDR3 reads TGCAGCGTTCTCGGGAACTATGGCTACACCTTC. Using reference TRBV29-1 and TRBJ1-2 for the parts outside the CDR3, the full variable domain is SAVISQKPSRDICQRGTSLTIQCQVDSQVTMMFWYRQQPGQSLTLIATANQGSEATYESGFVIDKFPISRPNLTFSTLTVSNMSPEDSSIYLCSVLGNYGYTFGSGTRLTVV.

This clonotype appeared a few times. The rearrangement uses TRBV20-1 and TRBJ1-3, with D tentatively TRBD1 (5 bases). The V end was cut by 0 bases, the J end by 4 bases, with 7 bases between. This CDR3 is 13 amino acids long. Germline V gives CDR1 DFQATT, CDR2 SNEGSKA (reference sequence). The chain's CDR3 is CSAREGRGNTIYF. The CDR3 region has the DNA TGCAGTGCTAGAGAGGGGCGAGGAAACACCATATATTTT.

The V and J genes are TRBV7-9 and TRBJ2-5; D perhaps matches TRBD2 (5 bases). CDR3 length equals 17 residues. Germline-derived CDR1 and CDR2 are SEHNR and FQNEAQ (reference sequence). The V end lost 1 base, the J end lost 2 bases, and 17 bases lay between the germline ends. The CDR3 loop is CASSLGPRVLEQETQYF. The CDR3 region has the DNA TGTGCCAGCAGCTTAGGCCCGAGGGTATTAGAGCAAGAGACCCAGTACTTC.

This clonotype was observed many times. The chain is built from TRBV19 and TRBJ1-1; possible D gene TRBD1, 5 bases. Trimming removed 7 bases from V and 5 bases from J, with 14 bases in between. Germline V gene sequence: CDR1 LNHDA, CDR2 SQIVND (reference sequence). The CDR3 extends over 13 amino acids. CDR3 in DNA: TGTGCCAGTAAAGCGGGACGCAGGACTGAAGCTTTCTTT. Translated: CASKAGRRTEAFF.

The chain carries TRBV19 and TRBJ2-2, with 7 bases that match TRBD2. Trimming removed 5 bases from V and 7 bases from J; junction bases left unmatched: 7. The length of the CDR3 is 14 residues. Germline CDR1 and CDR2: LNHDA and SQIVND (reference sequence). The CDR3 spells CASSRLASDGELFF. The CDR3 DNA follows: TGTGCCAGTAGTCGACTAGCATCTGACGGGGAGCTGTTTTTT.

In its sample, this clonotype was seen once. The CDR3 reads CAIKGQIFQYF. The CDR3 nucleotides read TGTGCCATCAAAGGACAAATCTTCCAGTACTTC. The chain couples TRBV10-3 to TRBJ2-7, with D tentatively TRBD1 (5 bases). Germline CDR1 ENHRY, CDR2 SYGVKD. There are 11 residues in the CDR3. Between the trimmed V and J ends, which lost 7 bases and 10 bases, there was a span of 14 bases.

This clonotype has at least ten counts. CDR3 residues: CASSFSGGNTEAFF. The CDR3 nucleotides read TGTGCCAGCAGCTTTAGTGGAGGGAACACTGAAGCTTTCTTT. The J gene is TRBJ1-1, the V gene TRBV9; D uncertain. The length of the CDR3 is 14 residues. The germline V and J ends were trimmed by 4 bases and 1 base, with 11 bases remaining between them. The germline gives CDR1 SGDLS, CDR2 YYNGEE.